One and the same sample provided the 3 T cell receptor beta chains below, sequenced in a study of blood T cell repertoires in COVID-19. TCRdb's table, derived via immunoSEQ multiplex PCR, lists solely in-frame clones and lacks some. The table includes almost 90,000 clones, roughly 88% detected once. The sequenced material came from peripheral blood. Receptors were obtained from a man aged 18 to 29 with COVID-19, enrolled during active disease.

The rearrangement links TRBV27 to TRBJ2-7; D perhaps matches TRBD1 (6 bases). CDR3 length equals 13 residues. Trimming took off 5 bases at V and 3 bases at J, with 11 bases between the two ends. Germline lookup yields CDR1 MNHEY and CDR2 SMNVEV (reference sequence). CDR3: CASSRQANYEQYF. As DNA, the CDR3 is TGTGCCAGCAGTCGACAGGCTAACTACGAGCAGTACTTC.

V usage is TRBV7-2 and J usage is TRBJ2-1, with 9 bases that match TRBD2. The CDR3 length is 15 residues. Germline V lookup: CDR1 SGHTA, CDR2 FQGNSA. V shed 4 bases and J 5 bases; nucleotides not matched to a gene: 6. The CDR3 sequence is CASSSASGTHNEQFF. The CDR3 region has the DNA TGTGCCAGCAGCTCGGCTAGCGGGACCCACAATGAGCAGTTCTTC.

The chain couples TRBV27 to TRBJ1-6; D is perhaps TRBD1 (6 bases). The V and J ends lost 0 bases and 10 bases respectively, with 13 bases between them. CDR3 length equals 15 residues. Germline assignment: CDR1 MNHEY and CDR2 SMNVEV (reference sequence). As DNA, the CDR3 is TGTGCCAGCAGTTTATCGTCGGGGGGCGGGTCACCCCTCCACTTT. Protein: CASSLSSGGGSPLHF.